These T cell receptor beta chains were read from a single sample in a study of CD8+ T cells in alopecia areata. The table came from immunoSEQ multiplex PCR; TCRdb's copy has only in-frame clones and leaves some out. The table records 150,000 to 250,000 clones, roughly three fifths of them present only once. Sequenced material: CD4+ T cells sorted from blood, taken at week 4, from a patient treated with tofacitinib. These receptors were taken from a human donor with alopecia areata. The CDR3 runs from the conserved cysteine through the conserved F or W. A D gene is named only where the DNA matches it firmly. Some rows mark clone size as missing; the rest say once, few, many or name a class of expanded clone.

TRBV29-1	.	.	TRBJ2-3	TGCAGCGCCGGTTGGGGCATGGGGACAGATACGCAGTATTTT	CSAGWGMGTDTQYF
TRBV2	.	.	TRBJ2-5	TGTGCCAGCAGTGAACAGCCCCAAGAGACCCAGTACTTC	CASSEQPQETQYF
TRBV9	.	.	TRBJ2-2	TGTGCCAGCAGCGTACGCGGGGGCACGAACACCGGGGAGCTGTTTTTT	CASSVRGGTNTGELFF
TRBV9	.	TRBD2	TRBJ2-1	TGTGCCAGCAGCGTAAGCGGGGGGCCGATCAATGAGCAGTTCTTC	CASSVSGGPINEQFF
TRBV5-4	.	.	TRBJ2-5	TGTGCCAGCAGCTTGGGGGTTGATAGGCAGGAGACCCAGTACTTC	CASSLGVDRQETQYF
TRBV5-1	few	TRBD2	TRBJ2-4	TGCGCCAGCAGAGAAGGACTAGCGGGGGACATTCAGTACTTC	CASREGLAGDIQYF
TRBV10-3	.	.	TRBJ2-5	TGTGCCATCAGTGTCACATCGCAAGAGACCCAGTACTTC	CAISVTSQETQYF
TRBV19	few	.	TRBJ1-5	TGTGCCAGTTCTCCCCTAGACGGCCCCAATCAGCCCCAGCATTTT	CASSPLDGPNQPQHF
TRBV30	once	.	TRBJ1-3	TGTGCCTGGAGTGTACGAGCTGGAAACACCATATATTTT	CAWSVRAGNTIYF
TRBV27	.	TRBD2	TRBJ2-5	TGTGCCAGCAGTTCTCCTCGGACTAGTCGCCGGGGGACCCAGTACTTC	CASSSPRTSRRGTQYF
TRBV30	once	.	TRBJ1-3	TGTGCCTGGAGTGGGCCCTTTGGAAACACCATATATTTT	CAWSGPFGNTIYF
TRBV13	.	.	TRBJ2-1	TGTGCCAGCAGCTTTTCCGGGGCTTCCGTCCTCTTC	CASSFSGASVLF
TRBV19	few	TRBD2	TRBJ2-3	TGTGCCAGTAGTACCGGGACTAGCGTTCGTCCAGATACGCAGTATTTT	CASSTGTSVRPDTQYF